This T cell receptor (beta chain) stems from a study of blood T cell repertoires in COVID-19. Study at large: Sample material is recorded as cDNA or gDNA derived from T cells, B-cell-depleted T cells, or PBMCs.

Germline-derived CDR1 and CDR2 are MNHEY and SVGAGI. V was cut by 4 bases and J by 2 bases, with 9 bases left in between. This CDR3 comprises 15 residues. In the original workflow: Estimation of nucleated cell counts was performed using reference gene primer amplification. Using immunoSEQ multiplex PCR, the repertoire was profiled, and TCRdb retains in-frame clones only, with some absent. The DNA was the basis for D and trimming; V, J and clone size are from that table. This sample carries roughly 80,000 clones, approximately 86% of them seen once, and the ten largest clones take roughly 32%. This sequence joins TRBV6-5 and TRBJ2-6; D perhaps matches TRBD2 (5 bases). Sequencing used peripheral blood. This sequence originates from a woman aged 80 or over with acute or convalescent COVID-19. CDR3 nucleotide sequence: TGTGCCAGCAGTTTACGGGAACCTGGGGCCAACGTCCTGACTTTC. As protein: CASSLREPGANVLTF.